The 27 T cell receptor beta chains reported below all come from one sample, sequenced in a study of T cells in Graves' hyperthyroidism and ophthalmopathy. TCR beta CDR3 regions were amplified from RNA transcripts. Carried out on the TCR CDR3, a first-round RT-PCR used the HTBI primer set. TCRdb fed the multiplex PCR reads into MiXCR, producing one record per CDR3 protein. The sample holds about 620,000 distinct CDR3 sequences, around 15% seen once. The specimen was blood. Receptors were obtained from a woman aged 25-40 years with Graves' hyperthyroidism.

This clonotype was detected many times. CDR3 in DNA: TGTGCCAGTAGTCCTGGTTTGTCCTACAATGAGCAGTTCTTC. It is translated as CASSPGLSYNEQFF. The V and J genes are TRBV19 and TRBJ2-1; D uncertain. Germline assignment: CDR1 LNHDA and CDR2 SQIVND (reference sequence). V lost 5 bases and J 1 base, leaving 9 bases between the germline ends. CDR3 length: 14 amino acids. Complete variable domain (other parts from reference TRBV19 and TRBJ2-1): DGGITQSPKYLFRKEGQNVTLSCEQNLNHDAMYWYRQDPGQGLRLIYYSQIVNDFQKGDIAEGYSVSREKKESFPLTVTSAQKNPTAFYLCASSPGLSYNEQFFGPGTRLTVL.

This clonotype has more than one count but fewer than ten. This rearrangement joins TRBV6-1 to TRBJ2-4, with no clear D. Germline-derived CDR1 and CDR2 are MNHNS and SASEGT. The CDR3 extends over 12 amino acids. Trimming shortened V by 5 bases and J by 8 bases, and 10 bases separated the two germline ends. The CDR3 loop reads CASSTGWDIQYF. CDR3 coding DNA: TGTGCCAGCAGTACTGGTTGGGACATTCAGTACTTC.

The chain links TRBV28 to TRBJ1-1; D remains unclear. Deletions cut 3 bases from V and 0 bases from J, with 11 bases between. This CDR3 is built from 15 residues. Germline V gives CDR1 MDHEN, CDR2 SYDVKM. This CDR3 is CASSFFGEMNTEAFF. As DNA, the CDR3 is TGTGCCAGCAGTTTTTTCGGGGAGATGAACACTGAAGCTTTCTTT.

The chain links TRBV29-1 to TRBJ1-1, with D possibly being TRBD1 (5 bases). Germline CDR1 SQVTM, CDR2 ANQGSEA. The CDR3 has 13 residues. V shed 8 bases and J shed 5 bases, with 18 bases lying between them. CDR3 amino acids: CSSVSGDGTEAFF. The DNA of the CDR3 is TGCAGCTCCGTGTCGGGGGATGGGACTGAAGCTTTCTTT. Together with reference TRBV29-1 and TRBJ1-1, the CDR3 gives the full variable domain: SAVISQKPSRDICQRGTSLTIQCQVDSQVTMMFWYRQQPGQSLTLIATANQGSEATYESGFVIDKFPISRPNLTFSTLTVSNMSPEDSSIYLCSSVSGDGTEAFFGQGTRLTVV.

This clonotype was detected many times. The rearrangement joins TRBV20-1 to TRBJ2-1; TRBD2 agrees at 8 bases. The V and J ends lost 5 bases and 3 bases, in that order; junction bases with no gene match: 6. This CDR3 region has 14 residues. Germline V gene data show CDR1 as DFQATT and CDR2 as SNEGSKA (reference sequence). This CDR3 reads CSAVSGTFYNEQFF. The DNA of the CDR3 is TGCAGTGCTGTTAGCGGGACGTTCTACAATGAGCAGTTCTTC.

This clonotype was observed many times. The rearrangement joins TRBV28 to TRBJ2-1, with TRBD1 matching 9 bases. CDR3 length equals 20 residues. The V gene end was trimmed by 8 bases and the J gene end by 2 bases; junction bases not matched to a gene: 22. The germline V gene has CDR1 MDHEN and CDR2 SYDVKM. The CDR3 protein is CASVPLSGTGNGLAYNEQFF. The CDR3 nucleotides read TGTGCCAGCGTTCCTCTCTCCGGGACAGGGAACGGACTGGCCTACAATGAGCAGTTCTTC.

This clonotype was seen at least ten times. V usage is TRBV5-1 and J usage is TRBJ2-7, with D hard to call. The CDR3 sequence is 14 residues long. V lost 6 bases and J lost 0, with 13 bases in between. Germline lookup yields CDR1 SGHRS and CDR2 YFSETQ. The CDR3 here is CASTPRVDSYEQYF. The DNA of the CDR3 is TGCGCCAGCACCCCTCGAGTCGACTCCTACGAGCAGTACTTC.

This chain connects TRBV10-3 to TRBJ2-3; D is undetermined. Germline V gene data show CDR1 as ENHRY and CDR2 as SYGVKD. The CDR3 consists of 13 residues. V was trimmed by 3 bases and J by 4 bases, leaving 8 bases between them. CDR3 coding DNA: TGTGCCATCAGTGAATCGCTAGCAGATACGCAGTATTTT. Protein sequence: CAISESLADTQYF.

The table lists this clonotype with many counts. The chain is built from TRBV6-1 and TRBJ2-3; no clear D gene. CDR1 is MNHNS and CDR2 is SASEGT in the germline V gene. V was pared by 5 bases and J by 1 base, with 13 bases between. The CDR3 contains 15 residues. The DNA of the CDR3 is TGTGCCAGCAGTCGTCGGGTCGAGGGCACAGATACGCAGTATTTT. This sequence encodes CASSRRVEGTDTQYF.

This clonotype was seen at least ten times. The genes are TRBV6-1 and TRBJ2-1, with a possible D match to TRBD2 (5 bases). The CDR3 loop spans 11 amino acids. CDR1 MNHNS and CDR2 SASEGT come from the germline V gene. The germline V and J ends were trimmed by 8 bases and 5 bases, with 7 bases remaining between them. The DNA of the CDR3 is TGTGCCAGCGAGGGTAACAATGAGCAGTTCTTC. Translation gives CASEGNNEQFF.

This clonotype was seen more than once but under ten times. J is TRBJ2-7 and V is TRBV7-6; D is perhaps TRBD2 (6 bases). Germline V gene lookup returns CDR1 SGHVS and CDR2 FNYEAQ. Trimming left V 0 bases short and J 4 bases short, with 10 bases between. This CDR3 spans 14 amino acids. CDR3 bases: TGTGCCAGCAGCTTAGCGGACTATGGGTACGAGCAGTACTTC. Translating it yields CASSLADYGYEQYF.

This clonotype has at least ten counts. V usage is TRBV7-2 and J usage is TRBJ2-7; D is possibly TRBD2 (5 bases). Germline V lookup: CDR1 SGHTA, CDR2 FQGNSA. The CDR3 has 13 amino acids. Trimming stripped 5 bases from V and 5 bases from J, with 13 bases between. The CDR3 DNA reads TGTGCCAGCAGCGCTCTGGTGAGGGACGAGCAGTACTTC. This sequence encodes CASSALVRDEQYF.

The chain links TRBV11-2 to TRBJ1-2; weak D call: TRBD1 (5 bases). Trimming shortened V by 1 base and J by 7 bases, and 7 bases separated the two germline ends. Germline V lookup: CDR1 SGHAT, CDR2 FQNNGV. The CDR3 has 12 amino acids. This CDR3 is CASSLVGVGYTF. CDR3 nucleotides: TGTGCCAGCAGCTTAGTGGGGGTTGGCTACACCTTC.

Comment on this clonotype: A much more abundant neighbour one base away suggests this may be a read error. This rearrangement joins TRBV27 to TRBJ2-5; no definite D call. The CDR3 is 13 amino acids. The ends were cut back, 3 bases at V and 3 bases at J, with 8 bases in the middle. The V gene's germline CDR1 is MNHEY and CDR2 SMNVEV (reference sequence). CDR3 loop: CASSFSVKETQYF. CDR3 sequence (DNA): TGTGCCAGCAGTTTCTCAGTCAAAGAGACCCAGTACTTC.

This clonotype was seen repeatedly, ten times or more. For the CDR3, the DNA is TGTGCCAGCAGCCCCGCAGGGGGAGGGGGCACAGATACGCAGTATTTT. This sequence encodes CASSPAGGGGTDTQYF. The rearrangement uses TRBV5-8 and TRBJ2-3; tentatively, D is TRBD1 or TRBD2 (7 bases each). Germline V gene lookup returns CDR1 SGHTS and CDR2 YDEGEE. V was pared by 4 bases and J by 1 base, with 16 bases between. CDR3 length: 16 amino acids. The full variable domain, rest sourced from reference TRBV5-8 and TRBJ2-3, is EAGVTQSPTHLIKTRGQQATLRCSPISGHTSVYWYQQALGLGLQFLLWYDEGEERNRGNFPPRFSGRQFPNYSSELNVNALELEDSALYLCASSPAGGGGTDTQYFGPGTRLTVL.

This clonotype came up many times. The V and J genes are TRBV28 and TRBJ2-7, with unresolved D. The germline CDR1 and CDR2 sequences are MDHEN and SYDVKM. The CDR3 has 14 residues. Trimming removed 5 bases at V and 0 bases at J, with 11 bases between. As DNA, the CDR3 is TGTGCCAGCAGTCACCGACTTCGCTCCTACGAGCAGTACTTC. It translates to CASSHRLRSYEQYF.

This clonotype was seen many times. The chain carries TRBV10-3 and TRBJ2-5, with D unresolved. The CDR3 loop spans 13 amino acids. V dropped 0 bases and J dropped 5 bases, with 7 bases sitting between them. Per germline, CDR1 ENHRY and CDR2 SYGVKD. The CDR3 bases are TGTGCCATCAGTGAGTCCGGAGTGGAGACCCAGTACTTC. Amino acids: CAISESGVETQYF.

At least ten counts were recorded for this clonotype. In DNA form, the CDR3 reads TGCAGCGTTGAAGATCGCGGGGTAAGAGAGCAGTACTTC. It yields the protein CSVEDRGVREQYF. This chain connects TRBV29-1 to TRBJ2-7; possibly TRBD2 for D (6 bases). The CDR3 sequence is 13 residues long. V was shortened by 0 bases and J by 7 bases, with 13 bases between the two germline ends. The V gene's germline CDR1 is SQVTM and CDR2 ANQGSEA.

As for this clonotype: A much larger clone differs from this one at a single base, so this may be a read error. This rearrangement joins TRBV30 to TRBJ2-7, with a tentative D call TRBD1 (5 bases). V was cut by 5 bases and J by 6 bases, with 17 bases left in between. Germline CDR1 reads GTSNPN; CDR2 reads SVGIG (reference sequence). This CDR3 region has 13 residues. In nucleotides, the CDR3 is TGTGCCTGGGCCCAAGGGGCTAGGGGCGAGCAGTACTTC. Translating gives CAWAQGARGEQYF. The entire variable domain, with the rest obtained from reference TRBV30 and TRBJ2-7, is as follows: SQTIHQWPATLVQPVGSPLSLECTVEGTSNPNLYWYRQAAGRGLQLLFYSVGIGQISSEVPQNLSASRPQDRQFILSSKKLLLSDSGFYLCAWAQGARGEQYFGPGTRLTVT.

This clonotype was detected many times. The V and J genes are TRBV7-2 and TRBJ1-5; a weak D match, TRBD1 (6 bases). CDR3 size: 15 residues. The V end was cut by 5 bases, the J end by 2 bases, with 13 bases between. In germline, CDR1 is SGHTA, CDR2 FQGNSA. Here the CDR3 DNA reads TGTGCCAGCAGCAGCCCAGGGGTGGGCAATCAGCCCCAGCATTTT. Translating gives CASSSPGVGNQPQHF. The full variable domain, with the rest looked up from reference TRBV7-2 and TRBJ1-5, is GAGVSQSPSNKVTEKGKDVELRCDPISGHTALYWYRQSLGQGLEFLIYFQGNSAPDKSGLPSDRFSAERTGGSVSTLTIQRTQQEDSAVYLCASSSPGVGNQPQHFGDGTRLSIL.

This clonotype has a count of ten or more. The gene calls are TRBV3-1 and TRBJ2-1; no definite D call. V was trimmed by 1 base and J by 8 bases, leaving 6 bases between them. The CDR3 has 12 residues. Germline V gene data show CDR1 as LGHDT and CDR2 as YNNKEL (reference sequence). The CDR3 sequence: CASSQVWHEQFF. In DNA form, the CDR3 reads TGTGCCAGCAGCCAAGTTTGGCATGAGCAGTTCTTC.

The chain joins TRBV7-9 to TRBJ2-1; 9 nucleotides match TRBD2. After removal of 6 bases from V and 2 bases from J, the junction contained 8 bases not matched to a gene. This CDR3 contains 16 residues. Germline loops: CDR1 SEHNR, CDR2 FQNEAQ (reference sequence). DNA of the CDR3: TGTGCCAGCAGTCCCTTTACTAGCGGGCCCTACAATGAGCAGTTCTTC. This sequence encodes CASSPFTSGPYNEQFF. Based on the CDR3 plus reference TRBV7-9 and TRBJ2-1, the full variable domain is DTGVSQNPRHKITKRGQNVTFRCDPISEHNRLYWYRQTLGQGPEFLTYFQNEAQLEKSRLLSDRFSAERPKGSFSTLEIQRTEQGDSAMYLCASSPFTSGPYNEQFFGPGTRLTVL.

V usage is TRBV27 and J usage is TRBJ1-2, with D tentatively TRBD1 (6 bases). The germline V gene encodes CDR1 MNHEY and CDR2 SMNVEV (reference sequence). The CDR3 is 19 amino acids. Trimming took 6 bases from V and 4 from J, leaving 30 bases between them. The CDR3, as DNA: TGTGCCAGCAGCCCAGATGTACACTCCTCGGGGGCGGATTTCTATGGCTACACCTTC. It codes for CASSPDVHSSGADFYGYTF.

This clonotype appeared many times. This CDR3 is CASSLWAGDMGAFF. The CDR3 DNA follows: TGCGCCAGCAGCTTGTGGGCAGGAGATATGGGGGCTTTCTTT. The chain joins TRBV5-1 to TRBJ1-1; D is unclear. The CDR3 covers 14 residues. Germline V gene data show CDR1 as SGHRS and CDR2 as YFSETQ. Trimming took off 1 base at V and 11 bases at J, with 18 bases between the two ends.

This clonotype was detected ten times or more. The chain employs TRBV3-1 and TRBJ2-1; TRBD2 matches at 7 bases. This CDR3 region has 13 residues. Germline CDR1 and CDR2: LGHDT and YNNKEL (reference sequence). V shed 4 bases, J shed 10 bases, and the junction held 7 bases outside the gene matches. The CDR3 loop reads CASSPREVGEQFF. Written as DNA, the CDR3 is TGTGCCAGCAGCCCCCGGGAGGTGGGAGAGCAGTTCTTC.

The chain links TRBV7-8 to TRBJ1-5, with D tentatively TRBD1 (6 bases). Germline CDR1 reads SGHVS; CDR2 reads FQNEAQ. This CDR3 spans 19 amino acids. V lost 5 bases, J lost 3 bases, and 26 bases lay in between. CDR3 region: CASSIKYQEGGGYNQPQHF. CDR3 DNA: TGTGCCAGCAGCATAAAATATCAAGAAGGGGGGGGATACAATCAGCCCCAGCATTTT.

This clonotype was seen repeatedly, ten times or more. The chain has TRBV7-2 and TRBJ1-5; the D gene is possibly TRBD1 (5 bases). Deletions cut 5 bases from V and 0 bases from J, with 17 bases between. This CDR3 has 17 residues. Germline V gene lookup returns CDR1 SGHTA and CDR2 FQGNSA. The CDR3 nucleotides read TGTGCCAGCAGCCCACAAAGGGGTCTTTATAGCAATCAGCCCCAGCATTTT. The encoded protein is CASSPQRGLYSNQPQHF.